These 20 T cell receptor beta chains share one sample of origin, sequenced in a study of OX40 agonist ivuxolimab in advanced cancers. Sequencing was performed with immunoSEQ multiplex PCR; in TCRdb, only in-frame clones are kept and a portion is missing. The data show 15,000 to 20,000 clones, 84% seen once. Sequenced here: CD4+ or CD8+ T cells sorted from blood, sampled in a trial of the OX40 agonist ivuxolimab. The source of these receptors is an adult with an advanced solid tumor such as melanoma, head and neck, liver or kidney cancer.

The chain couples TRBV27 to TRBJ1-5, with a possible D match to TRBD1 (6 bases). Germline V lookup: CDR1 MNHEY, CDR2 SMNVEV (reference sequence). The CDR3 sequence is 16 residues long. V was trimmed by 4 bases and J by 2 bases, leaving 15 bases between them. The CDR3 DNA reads TGTGCCAGCAGTTCAGGACTGGGGGGCGGCAATCAGCCCCAGCATTTT. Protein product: CASSSGLGGGNQPQHF.

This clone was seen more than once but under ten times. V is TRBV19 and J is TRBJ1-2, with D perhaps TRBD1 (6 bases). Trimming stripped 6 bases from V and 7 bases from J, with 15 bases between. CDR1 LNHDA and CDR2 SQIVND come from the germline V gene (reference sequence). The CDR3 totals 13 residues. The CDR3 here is CASSPVGGLGYTF. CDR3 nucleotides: TGTGCCAGTAGCCCTGTCGGGGGGCTTGGCTACACCTTC.

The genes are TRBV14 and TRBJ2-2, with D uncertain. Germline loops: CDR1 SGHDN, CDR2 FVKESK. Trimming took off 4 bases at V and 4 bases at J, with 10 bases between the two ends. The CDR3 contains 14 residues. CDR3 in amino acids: CASSLGPATGELFF. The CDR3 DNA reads TGTGCCAGCAGCCTCGGCCCGGCCACCGGGGAGCTGTTTTTT.

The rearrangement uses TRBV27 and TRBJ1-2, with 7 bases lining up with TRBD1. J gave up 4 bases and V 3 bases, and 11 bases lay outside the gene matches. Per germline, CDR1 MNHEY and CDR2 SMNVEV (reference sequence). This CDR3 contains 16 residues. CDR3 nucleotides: TGTGCCAGCAGTTTCGAGCAGGGGGGGGGTTTCTATGGCTACACCTTC. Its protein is CASSFEQGGGFYGYTF.

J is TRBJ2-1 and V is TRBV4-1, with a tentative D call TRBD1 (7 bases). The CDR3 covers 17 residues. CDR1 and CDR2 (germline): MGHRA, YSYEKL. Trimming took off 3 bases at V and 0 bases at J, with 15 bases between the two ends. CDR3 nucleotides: TGCGCCAGCAGCCAGTCAGCAGGGGGGAGCTCCTACAATGAGCAGTTCTTC. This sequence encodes CASSQSAGGSSYNEQFF.

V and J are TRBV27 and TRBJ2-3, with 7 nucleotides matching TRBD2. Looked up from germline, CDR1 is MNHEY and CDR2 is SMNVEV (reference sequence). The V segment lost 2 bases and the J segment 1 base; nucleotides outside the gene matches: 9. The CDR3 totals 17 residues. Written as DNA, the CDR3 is TGTGCCAGCAGTTTAACCACCGGGACTACCCGCACAGATACGCAGTATTTT. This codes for CASSLTTGTTRTDTQYF.

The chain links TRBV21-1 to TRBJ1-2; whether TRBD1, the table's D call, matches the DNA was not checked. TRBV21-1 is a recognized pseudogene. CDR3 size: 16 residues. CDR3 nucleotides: TGTGCCAGCAGCCAAGGAAAAAAGGACAGAGGACACGGCTACACCTTC. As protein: CASSQGKKDRGHGYTF.

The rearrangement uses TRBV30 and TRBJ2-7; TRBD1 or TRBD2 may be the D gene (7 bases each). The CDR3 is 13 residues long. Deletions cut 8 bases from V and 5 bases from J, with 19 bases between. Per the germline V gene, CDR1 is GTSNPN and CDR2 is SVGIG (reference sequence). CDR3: CAGTRGGFNEQYF. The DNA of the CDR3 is TGTGCCGGAACCAGGGGGGGATTTAACGAGCAGTACTTC.

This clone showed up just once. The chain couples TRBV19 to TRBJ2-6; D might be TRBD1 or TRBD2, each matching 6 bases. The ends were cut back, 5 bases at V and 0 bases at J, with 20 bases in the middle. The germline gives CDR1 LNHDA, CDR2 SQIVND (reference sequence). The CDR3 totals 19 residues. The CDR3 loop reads CASSPRGQATYSGANVLTF. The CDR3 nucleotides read TGTGCCAGTAGTCCTCGGGGGCAGGCGACTTACTCTGGGGCCAACGTCCTGACTTTC.

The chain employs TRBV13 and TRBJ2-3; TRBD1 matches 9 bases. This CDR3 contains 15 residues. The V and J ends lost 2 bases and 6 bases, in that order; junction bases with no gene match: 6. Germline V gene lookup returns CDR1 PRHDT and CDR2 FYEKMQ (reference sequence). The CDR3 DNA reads TGTGCCAGCAGCTTAAGGGACAGGGTAACGGATACGCAGTATTTT. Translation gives CASSLRDRVTDTQYF.

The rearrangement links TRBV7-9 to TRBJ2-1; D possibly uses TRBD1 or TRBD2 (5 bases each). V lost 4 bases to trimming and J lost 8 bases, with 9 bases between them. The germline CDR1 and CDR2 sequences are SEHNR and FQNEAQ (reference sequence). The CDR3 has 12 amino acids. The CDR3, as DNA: TGTGCCAGCAGCTCAGGGAGCTATGAGCAGTTCTTC. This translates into CASSSGSYEQFF. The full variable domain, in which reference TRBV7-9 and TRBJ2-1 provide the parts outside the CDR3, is DTGVSQNPRHKITKRGQNVTFRCDPISEHNRLYWYRQTLGQGPEFLTYFQNEAQLEKSRLLSDRFSAERPKGSFSTLEIQRTEQGDSAMYLCASSSGSYEQFFGPGTRLTVL.

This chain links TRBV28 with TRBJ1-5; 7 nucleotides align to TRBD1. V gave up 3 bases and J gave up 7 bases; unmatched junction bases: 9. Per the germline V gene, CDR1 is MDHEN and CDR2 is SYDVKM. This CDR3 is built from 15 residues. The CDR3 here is CASSFLTGDGQPQHF. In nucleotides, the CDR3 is TGTGCCAGCAGTTTTCTAACAGGGGATGGACAGCCCCAGCATTTT.

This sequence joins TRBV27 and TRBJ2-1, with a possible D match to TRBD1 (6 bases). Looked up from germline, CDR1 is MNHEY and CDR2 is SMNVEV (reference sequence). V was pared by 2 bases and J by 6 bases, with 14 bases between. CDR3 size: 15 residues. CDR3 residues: CASSLAVGAANEQFF. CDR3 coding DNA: TGTGCCAGCAGTTTAGCGGTGGGGGCGGCCAATGAGCAGTTCTTC.

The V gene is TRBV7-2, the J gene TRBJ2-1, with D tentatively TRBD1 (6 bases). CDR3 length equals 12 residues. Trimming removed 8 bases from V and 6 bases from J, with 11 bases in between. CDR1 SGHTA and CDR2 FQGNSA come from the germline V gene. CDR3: CASFRGSNEQFF. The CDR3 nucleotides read TGTGCCAGCTTCAGGGGAAGCAATGAGCAGTTCTTC.

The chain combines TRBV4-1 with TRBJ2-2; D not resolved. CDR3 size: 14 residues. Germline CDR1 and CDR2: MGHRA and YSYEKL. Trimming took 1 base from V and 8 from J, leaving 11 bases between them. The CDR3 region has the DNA TGCGCCAGCAGCCAAGCCCTTGGTGAGGGGGAGCTGTTTTTT. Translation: CASSQALGEGELFF.

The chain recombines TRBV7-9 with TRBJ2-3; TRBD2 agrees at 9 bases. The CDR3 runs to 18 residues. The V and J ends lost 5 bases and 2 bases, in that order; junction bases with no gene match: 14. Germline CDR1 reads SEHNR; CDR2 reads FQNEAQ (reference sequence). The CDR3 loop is CASSHIGGSGGTTDTQYF. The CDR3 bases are TGTGCCAGCAGCCATATCGGCGGTAGCGGGGGAACCACAGATACGCAGTATTTT.

CDR3 protein: CASSIVGVIEQFF. In nucleotides, the CDR3 is TGTGCCAGTAGTATAGTTGGGGTCATTGAGCAGTTCTTC. V and J are TRBV19 and TRBJ2-1; D not certain. Germline assignment: CDR1 LNHDA and CDR2 SQIVND (reference sequence). The V end lost 1 base, the J end lost 9 bases, and 10 bases lay between the germline ends. The CDR3 has 13 amino acids.

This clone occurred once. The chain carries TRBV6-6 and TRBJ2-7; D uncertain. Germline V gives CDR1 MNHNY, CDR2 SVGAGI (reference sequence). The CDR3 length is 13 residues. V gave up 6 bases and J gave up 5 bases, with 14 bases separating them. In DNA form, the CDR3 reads TGTGCCAGCAGCTTTGACCTTGACGACGAGCAGTACTTC. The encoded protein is CASSFDLDDEQYF.

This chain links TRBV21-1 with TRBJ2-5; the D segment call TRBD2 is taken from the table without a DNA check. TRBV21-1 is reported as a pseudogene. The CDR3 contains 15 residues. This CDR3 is CASSKGGGGRRPQYF. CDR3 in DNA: TGTGCCAGCAGCAAAGGCGGGGGGGGCAGGAGACCCCAGTACTTC.

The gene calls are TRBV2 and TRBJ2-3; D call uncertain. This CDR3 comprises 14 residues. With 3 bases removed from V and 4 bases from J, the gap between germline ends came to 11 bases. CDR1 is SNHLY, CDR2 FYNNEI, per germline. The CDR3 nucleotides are TGTGCCAGCAGTGAGGTAGGGCCCCCAGATACGCAGTATTTT. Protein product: CASSEVGPPDTQYF.